This T cell receptor beta chain was identified in a study of blood T cell repertoires in COVID-19. At the level of the study: COVID-19 samples collected from the United States, Italy and Spain covered acute and convalescent phases. T cells, B-cell-depleted T cells, or PBMCs provided the cDNA or gDNA that served as material.

Source study methods: Amplified reference gene primers provided the basis for estimating nucleated cell counts. Sequencing was performed with immunoSEQ multiplex PCR; in TCRdb, only in-frame clones are kept and a portion is missing. D and trimming were read from the DNA, whereas the V and J calls and clone size are those reported in that table. The sample lists under 200,000 clones; over 75% were seen once. Germline V CDR1 and CDR2: MNHEY, SVGEGT. V was shortened by 5 bases and J by 1 base, with 18 bases between the two germline ends. This CDR3 is built from 17 residues. In this sample, this clone turned up a few times.

This chain links TRBV6-2 or TRBV6-3 with TRBJ2-4; D is perhaps TRBD1 (6 bases). Material: peripheral blood. The clonotype comes from a man aged 35 to 55 with active or convalescent COVID-19. The CDR3 region is CASSPSRGGRAKNIQYF. The CDR3, as DNA: TGTGCCAGCAGTCCCTCCAGAGGGGGTCGCGCCAAAAACATTCAGTACTTC.